This paragraph reports one T cell receptor (beta chain). The antigen remains unidentified. This record belongs to a study of Ad26.COV2.S vaccination and SARS-CoV-2 variants. Sequencing was performed with immunoSEQ multiplex PCR; in TCRdb, only in-frame clones are kept and a portion is missing. The sample has just over 350,000 clones; 92% are singletons. The CDR3 runs 14 residues. Germline loops: CDR1 LGHDT, CDR2 YNNKEL (reference sequence). V was cut by 1 base and J by 4 bases, with 10 bases left in between. Study-wide points: Ad26.COV2.S recipients had broader spike-specific TCRs (P = 0.0014). An underestimation of total T cell responses may have resulted from the TCR breadth and depth analyses.

The sequencing used peripheral blood, collected after recovery from COVID-19. This clonotype was obtained from a human donor who had recovered from COVID-19. This rearrangement joins TRBV3-1 (or the pseudogene TRBV3-2) to TRBJ1-1, with a tentative D call TRBD1 (6 bases). This CDR3 is CASSQGRGVTEAFF. The CDR3 bases are TGTGCCAGCAGCCAAGGGAGGGGGGTCACTGAAGCTTTCTTT.